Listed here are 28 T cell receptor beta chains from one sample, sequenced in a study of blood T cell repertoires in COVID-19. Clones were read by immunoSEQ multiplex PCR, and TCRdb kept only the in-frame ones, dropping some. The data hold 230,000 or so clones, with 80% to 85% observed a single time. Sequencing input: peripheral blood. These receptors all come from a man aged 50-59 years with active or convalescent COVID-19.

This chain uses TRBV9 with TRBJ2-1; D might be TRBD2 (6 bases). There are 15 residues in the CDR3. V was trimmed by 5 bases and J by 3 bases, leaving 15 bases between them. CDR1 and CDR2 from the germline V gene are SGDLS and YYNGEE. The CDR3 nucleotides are TGTGCCAGCAGTGGCGGGACGTTTCTCTACAATGAGCAGTTCTTC. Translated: CASSGGTFLYNEQFF.

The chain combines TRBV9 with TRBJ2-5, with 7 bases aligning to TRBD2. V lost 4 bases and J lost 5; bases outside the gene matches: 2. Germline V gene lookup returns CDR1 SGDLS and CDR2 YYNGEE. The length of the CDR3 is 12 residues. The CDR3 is CASSPGGETQYF. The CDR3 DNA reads TGTGCCAGCAGCCCCGGGGGGGAGACCCAGTACTTC.

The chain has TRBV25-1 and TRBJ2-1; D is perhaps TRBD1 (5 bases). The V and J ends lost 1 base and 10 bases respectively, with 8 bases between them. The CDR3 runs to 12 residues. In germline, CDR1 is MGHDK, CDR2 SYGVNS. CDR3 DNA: TGTGCCAGCAGTGAATTGAAGGGGGAGCAGTTCTTC. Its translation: CASSELKGEQFF.

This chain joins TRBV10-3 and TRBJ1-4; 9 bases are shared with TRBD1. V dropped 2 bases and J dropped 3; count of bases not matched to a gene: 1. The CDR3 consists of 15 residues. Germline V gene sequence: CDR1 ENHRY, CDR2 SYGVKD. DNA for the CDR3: TGTGCCATCAGTGAGAGACAGGGGGCTAATGAAAAACTGTTTTTT. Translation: CAISERQGANEKLFF.

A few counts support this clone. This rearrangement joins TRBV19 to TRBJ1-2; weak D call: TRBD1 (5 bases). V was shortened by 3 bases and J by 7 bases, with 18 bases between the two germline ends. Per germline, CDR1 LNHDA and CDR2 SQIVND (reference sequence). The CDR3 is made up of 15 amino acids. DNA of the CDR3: TGTGCCAGTAGTATTTCGTCGGCGGGGGAGAGTGGCTACACCTTC. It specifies CASSISSAGESGYTF. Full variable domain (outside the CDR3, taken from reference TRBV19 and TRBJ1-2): DGGITQSPKYLFRKEGQNVTLSCEQNLNHDAMYWYRQDPGQGLRLIYYSQIVNDFQKGDIAEGYSVSREKKESFPLTVTSAQKNPTAFYLCASSISSAGESGYTFGSGTRLTVV.

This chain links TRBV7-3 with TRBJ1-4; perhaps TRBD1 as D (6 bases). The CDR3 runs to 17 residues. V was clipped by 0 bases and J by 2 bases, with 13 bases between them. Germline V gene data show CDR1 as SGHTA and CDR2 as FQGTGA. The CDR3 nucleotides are TGTGCCAGCAGCTTAACTGACAGGACATACACTAATGAAAAACTGTTTTTT. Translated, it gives CASSLTDRTYTNEKLFF.

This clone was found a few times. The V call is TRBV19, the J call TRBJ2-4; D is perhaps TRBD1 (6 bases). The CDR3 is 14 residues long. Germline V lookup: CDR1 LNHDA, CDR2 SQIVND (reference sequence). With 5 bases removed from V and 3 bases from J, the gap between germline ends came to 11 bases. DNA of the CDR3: TGTGCCAGTAGTCCCCGGACAGTCAAAAACATTCAGTACTTC. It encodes CASSPRTVKNIQYF.

CDR3 residues: CSIRELGDRGQGYTF. The DNA of the CDR3 is TGCAGCATACGAGAGTTGGGTGACAGGGGGCAGGGCTACACCTTC. The chain combines TRBV29-1 with TRBJ1-2; TRBD1 matches at 10 bases. This CDR3 has 15 amino acids. Germline V lookup: CDR1 SQVTM, CDR2 ANQGSEA. Trimming removed 8 bases from V and 8 bases from J; junction bases left unmatched: 17. The full variable domain, its missing parts supplied by reference TRBV29-1 and TRBJ1-2, is SAVISQKPSRDICQRGTSLTIQCQVDSQVTMMFWYRQQPGQSLTLIATANQGSEATYESGFVIDKFPISRPNLTFSTLTVSNMSPEDSSIYLCSIRELGDRGQGYTFGSGTRLTVV.

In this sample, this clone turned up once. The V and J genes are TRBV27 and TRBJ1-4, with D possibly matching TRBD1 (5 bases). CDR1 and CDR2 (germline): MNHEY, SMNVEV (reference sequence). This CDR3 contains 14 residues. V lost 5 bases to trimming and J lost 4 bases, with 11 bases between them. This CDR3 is CASSLTGNNEKLFF. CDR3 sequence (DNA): TGTGCCAGCAGTCTCACAGGAAATAATGAAAAACTGTTTTTT.

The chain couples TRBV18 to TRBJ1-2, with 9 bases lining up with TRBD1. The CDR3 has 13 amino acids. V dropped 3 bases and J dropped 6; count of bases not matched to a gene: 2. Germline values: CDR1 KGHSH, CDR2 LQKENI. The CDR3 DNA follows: TGTGCCAGCTCACCGGGACAGGGCCATGGCTACACCTTC. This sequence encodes CASSPGQGHGYTF.

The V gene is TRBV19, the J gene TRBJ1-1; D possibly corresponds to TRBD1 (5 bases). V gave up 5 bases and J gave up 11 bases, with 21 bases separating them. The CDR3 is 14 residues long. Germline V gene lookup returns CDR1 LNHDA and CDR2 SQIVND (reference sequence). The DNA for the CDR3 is TGTGCCAGTAGTCCCGATCTGGTCGGGGGTAAGGCTTTCTTT. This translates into CASSPDLVGGKAFF.

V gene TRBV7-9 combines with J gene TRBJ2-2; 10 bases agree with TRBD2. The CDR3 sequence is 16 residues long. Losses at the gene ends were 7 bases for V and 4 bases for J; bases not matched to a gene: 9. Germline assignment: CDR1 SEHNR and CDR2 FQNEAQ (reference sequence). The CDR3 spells CASTSSGGAGTGELFF. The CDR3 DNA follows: TGTGCCAGCACCTCGAGCGGGGGGGCAGGCACCGGGGAGCTGTTTTTT.

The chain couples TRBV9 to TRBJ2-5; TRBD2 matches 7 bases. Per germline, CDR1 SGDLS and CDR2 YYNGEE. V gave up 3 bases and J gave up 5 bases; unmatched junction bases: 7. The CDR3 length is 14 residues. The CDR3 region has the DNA TGTGCCAGCAGCGCCCGGGGGGAGACGGAGACCCAGTACTTC. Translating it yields CASSARGETETQYF.

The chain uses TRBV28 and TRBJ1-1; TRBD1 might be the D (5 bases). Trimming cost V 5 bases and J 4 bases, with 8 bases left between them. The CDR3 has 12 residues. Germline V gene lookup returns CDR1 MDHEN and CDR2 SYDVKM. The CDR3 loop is CASSDSITEAFF. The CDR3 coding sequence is TGTGCCAGCAGTGACAGTATCACTGAAGCTTTCTTT.

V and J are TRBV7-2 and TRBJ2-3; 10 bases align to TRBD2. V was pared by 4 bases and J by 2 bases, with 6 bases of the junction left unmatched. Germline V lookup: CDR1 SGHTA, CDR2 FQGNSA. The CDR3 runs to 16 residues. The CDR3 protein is CASSYLAGASTDTQYF. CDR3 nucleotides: TGTGCCAGCAGCTACCTAGCGGGGGCCTCCACAGATACGCAGTATTTT.

The CDR3 coding sequence is TGTGCCAGCAGTAATCGGGACAGCGTTTCACCCCTCCACTTT. Protein: CASSNRDSVSPLHF. This chain uses TRBV25-1 with TRBJ1-6; 7 bases agree with TRBD1. The CDR3 is 14 amino acids. The germline V gene encodes CDR1 MGHDK and CDR2 SYGVNS. V shed 5 bases, J shed 9 bases, and the junction held 7 bases outside the gene matches.

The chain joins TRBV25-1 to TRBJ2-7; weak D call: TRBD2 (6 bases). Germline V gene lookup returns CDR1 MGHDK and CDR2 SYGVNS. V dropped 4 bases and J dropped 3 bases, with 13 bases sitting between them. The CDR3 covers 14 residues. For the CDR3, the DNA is TGTGCCAGCAGTGTCCCGGGGGTGGGCTACGAGCAGTACTTC. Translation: CASSVPGVGYEQYF.

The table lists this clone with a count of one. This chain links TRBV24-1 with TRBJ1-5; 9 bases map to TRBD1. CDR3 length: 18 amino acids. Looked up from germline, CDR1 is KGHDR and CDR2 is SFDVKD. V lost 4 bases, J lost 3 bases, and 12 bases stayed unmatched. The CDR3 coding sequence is TGTGCCACCAGTGAACCCCGGGACAGGGCTCAGGTCAATCAGCCCCAGCATTTT. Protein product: CATSEPRDRAQVNQPQHF.

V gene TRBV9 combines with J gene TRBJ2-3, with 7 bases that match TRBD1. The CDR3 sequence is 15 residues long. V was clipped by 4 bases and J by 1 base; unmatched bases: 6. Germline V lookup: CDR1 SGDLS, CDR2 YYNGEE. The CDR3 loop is CASSHGTVGTDTQYF. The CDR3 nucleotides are TGTGCCAGCAGCCACGGGACAGTGGGCACAGATACGCAGTATTTT.

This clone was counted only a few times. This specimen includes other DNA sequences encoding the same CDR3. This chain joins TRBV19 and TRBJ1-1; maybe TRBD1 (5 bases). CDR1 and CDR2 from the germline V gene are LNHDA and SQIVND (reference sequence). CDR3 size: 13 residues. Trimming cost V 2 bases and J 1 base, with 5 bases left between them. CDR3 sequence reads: CASSIRGNTEAFF. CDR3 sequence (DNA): TGTGCCAGTAGTATAAGGGGGAACACTGAAGCTTTCTTT.

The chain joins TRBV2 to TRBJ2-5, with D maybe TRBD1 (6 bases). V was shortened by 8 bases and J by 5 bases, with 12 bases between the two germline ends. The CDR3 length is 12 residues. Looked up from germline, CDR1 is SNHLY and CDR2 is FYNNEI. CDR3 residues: CASLRDNETQYF. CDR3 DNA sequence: TGTGCCAGCCTTCGGGACAACGAGACCCAGTACTTC.

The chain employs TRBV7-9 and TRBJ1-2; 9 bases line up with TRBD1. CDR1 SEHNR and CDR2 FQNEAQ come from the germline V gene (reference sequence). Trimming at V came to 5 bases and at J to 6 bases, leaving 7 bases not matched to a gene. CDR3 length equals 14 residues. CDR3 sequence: CASSPGQGSHGYTF. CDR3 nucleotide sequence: TGTGCCAGCAGCCCGGGACAGGGCTCTCATGGCTACACCTTC.

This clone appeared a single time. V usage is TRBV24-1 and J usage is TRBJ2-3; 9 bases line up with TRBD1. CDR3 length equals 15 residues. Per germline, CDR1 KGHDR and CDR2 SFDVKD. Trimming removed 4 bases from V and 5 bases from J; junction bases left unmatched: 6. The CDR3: CATSEGTGIIDTQYF. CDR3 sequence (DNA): TGTGCCACCAGTGAAGGGACAGGGATAATAGATACGCAGTATTTT.

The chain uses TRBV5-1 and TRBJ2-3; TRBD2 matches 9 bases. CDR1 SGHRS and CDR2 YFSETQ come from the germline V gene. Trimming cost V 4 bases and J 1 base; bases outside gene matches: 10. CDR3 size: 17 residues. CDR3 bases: TGCGCCAGCAGCCCGGGGCTAGCGGGGAGAGGCACAGATACGCAGTATTTT. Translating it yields CASSPGLAGRGTDTQYF.

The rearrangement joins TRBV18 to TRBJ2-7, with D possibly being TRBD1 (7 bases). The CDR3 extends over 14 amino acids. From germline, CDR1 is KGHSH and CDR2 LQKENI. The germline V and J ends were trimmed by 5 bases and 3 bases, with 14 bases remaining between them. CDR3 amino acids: CASSSGGGSYEQYF. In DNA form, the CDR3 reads TGTGCCAGCTCATCAGGGGGAGGCAGCTACGAGCAGTACTTC.

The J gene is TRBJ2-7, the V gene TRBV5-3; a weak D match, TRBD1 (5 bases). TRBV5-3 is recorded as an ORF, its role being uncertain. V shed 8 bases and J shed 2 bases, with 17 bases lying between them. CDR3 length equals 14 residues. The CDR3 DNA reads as TGTGCCAGGGGCCTGGGGCAGAGAGCCTACGAGCAGTACTTC. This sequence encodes CARGLGQRAYEQYF.

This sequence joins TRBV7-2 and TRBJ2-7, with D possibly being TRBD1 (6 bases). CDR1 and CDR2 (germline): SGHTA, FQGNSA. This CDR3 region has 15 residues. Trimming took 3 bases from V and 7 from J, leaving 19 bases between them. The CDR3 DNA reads TGTGCCAGCAGCTTGCCTCCGGGACAAGCCTTGGAGCAGTACTTC. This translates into CASSLPPGQALEQYF.

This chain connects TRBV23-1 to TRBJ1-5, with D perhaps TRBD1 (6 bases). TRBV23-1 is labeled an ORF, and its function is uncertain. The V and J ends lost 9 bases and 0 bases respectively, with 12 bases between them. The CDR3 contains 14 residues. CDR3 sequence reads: CASWGHYSNQPQHF. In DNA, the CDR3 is TGCGCCAGTTGGGGGCATTATAGCAATCAGCCCCAGCATTTT.